This TCR beta chain came from a study of shared clonotypes between healthy human individuals. Trimming removed 1 base at V and 6 bases at J, with 16 bases between. Germline CDR1 reads GTSNPN; CDR2 reads SVGIG (reference sequence). The CDR3 has 14 amino acids. This clone appeared once. TCRdb keeps only in-frame clones here, not all; method: immunoSEQ multiplex PCR. The data contain some 500,000 clones, around 80% of them seen just once; the ten biggest clones take up 12%. The material sequenced was PBMCs. This receptor was obtained from a woman in her forties in good health. Some clones in this sample may be carry-over from other donors' samples. This chain connects TRBV30 to TRBJ2-7; D possibly matches TRBD1 or TRBD2 (7 bases each). CDR3 region: CAWSARGEGGEQYF. The CDR3 DNA reads TGTGCCTGGAGTGCCAGGGGGGAGGGCGGCGAGCAGTACTTC.